The 32 T cell receptor beta chains below were found in one sample sequenced in a study of cytomegalovirus exposure and HLA in healthy donors. PCR employed 60 Vbeta and 13 Jbeta primers. Using immunoSEQ multiplex PCR, the repertoire was profiled, and TCRdb retains in-frame clones only, with some absent. The sample table includes over 100,000 clones. The sample comprised PBMCs. These receptor sequences come from a woman between 40 and 55 years old in good health and CMV-seropositive.

Of note for this clone: At one end the junction does not follow the germline gene, possibly because of a read error. The chain recombines TRBV7-7 with TRBJ2-2; 13 bases map to TRBD2. Looked up from germline, CDR1 is SSHAT and CDR2 is FNYEAQ (reference sequence). The CDR3 has 17 residues. The CDR3 DNA is TGTGCTAGCAGCCCTGGACTAGCGGGAGTGAGGGCCGGGGAGCTGTTTTTT. Its protein product is CASSPGLAGVRAGELFF.

The chain joins TRBV28 to TRBJ2-1; 7 bases match TRBD2. J was trimmed by 7 bases and V by 4 bases; bases with no gene match: 7. This CDR3 contains 14 residues. Germline CDR1 MDHEN, CDR2 SYDVKM. The CDR3 sequence is CASSSAGGRNEQFF. CDR3 nucleotide sequence: TGTGCCAGCAGTTCCGCCGGGGGGAGAAATGAGCAGTTCTTC.

V is TRBV5-1 and J is TRBJ1-2, with 7 bases identical to TRBD1. The J segment lost 4 bases and the V segment lost 4 bases, leaving 7 bases of the junction unmatched. The CDR3 runs 14 residues. The germline V gene encodes CDR1 SGHRS and CDR2 YFSETQ. The CDR3 loop reads CASSGRQGSYGYTF. In DNA, the CDR3 is TGCGCCAGCAGCGGGAGACAGGGTTCCTATGGCTACACCTTC.

The chain carries TRBV27 and TRBJ1-2, with TRBD1 matching over 7 bases. The V gene end was trimmed by 7 bases and the J gene end by 7 bases; junction bases not matched to a gene: 12. The CDR3 is 14 amino acids. Germline V gene data show CDR1 as MNHEY and CDR2 as SMNVEV (reference sequence). DNA of the CDR3: TGTGCCAGCAAACAGGGGAAACTATTCGGTGGCTACACCTTC. It codes for CASKQGKLFGGYTF.

CDR3 DNA: TGCGCCAGCAGCTTGGCAGCCGGGAAGCAGCCCCAGCATTTT. Protein: CASSLAAGKQPQHF. The V gene is TRBV5-1, the J gene TRBJ1-5; D is undetermined. This CDR3 comprises 14 residues. With 0 bases removed from V and 7 bases from J, the gap between germline ends came to 11 bases. Germline CDR1 and CDR2: SGHRS and YFSETQ.

This chain links TRBV18 with TRBJ2-7; 11 bases line up with TRBD1. Looked up from germline, CDR1 is KGHSH and CDR2 is LQKENI. The ends lost 3 bases at V and 4 bases at J; junction bases unmatched: 5. The CDR3 is made up of 15 amino acids. The CDR3 DNA is TGTGCCAGCTCACCCGGGACAGGGGGAGAGTACGAGCAGTACTTC. It encodes CASSPGTGGEYEQYF.

This chain joins TRBV6-6 and TRBJ2-2; 11 bases match TRBD1. The V gene end was trimmed by 8 bases and the J gene end by 4 bases; junction bases not matched to a gene: 3. Germline values: CDR1 MNHNY, CDR2 SVGAGI (reference sequence). The CDR3 covers 14 residues. The CDR3 DNA sequence: TGTGCCAGCCGGGACAGGGGGACCACCGGGGAGCTGTTTTTT. Its translation is CASRDRGTTGELFF.

This rearrangement joins TRBV29-1 to TRBJ2-7; 7 bases are a match to TRBD2. Germline values: CDR1 SQVTM, CDR2 ANQGSEA. CDR3 length equals 15 residues. After removal of 6 bases from V and 6 bases from J, the junction contained 17 bases not matched to a gene. CDR3 in amino acids: CSVSKGSRERSEQYF. DNA of the CDR3: TGCAGCGTCTCCAAGGGGTCGCGGGAGCGGTCCGAGCAGTACTTC.

The CDR3 sequence is CASSLGALSGNTIYF. CDR3 DNA sequence: TGTGCCAGCAGCTTAGGGGCTCTCTCTGGAAACACCATATATTTT. The chain has TRBV11-2 and TRBJ1-3; D gene uncertain. Trimming left V 1 base short and J 0 bases short, with 7 bases between. The CDR3 length is 15 residues. Germline assignment: CDR1 SGHAT and CDR2 FQNNGV.

This chain links TRBV5-4 with TRBJ1-1; 8 nucleotides match TRBD1. The CDR3 covers 14 residues. V was clipped by 3 bases and J by 7 bases; unmatched bases: 8. Germline V gene lookup returns CDR1 SGHNT and CDR2 YYREEE (reference sequence). The CDR3: CASSSTGTGLEAFF. The CDR3 nucleotides read TGTGCCAGCAGCTCCACCGGGACAGGACTTGAAGCTTTCTTT.

This sequence joins TRBV7-2 and TRBJ1-5; TRBD1 matches at 7 bases. The CDR3 length is 14 residues. The germline gives CDR1 SGHTA, CDR2 FQGNSA. V lost 5 bases and J lost 5; bases outside the gene matches: 6. DNA of the CDR3: TGTGCCAGCAGCGCACAGGGGCGCGATCAGCCCCAGCATTTT. Translated: CASSAQGRDQPQHF.

The rearrangement joins TRBV4-3 to TRBJ2-7, with TRBD2 matching over 10 bases. Germline CDR1 is LGHNA and CDR2 is YSLEER. The ends lost 3 bases at V and 3 bases at J; junction bases unmatched: 8. The CDR3 loop spans 16 amino acids. The CDR3 region has the DNA TGCGCCAGCAGCCAGGCGAGGACTAGCGGACTCTACGAGCAGTACTTC. As protein: CASSQARTSGLYEQYF.

The chain has TRBV28 and TRBJ2-7; D not certain. The CDR3 is 14 residues long. Germline loops: CDR1 MDHEN, CDR2 SYDVKM. Trimming removed 6 bases at V and 3 bases at J, with 15 bases between. CDR3 loop: CASRSSPKDYEQYF. The DNA of the CDR3 is TGTGCCAGCAGAAGTAGCCCCAAAGACTACGAGCAGTACTTC.

The chain couples TRBV19 to TRBJ2-2, with 7 bases lining up with TRBD2. The length of the CDR3 is 15 residues. J gave up 7 bases and V 5 bases, and 10 bases lay outside the gene matches. Germline V gene sequence: CDR1 LNHDA, CDR2 SQIVND (reference sequence). CDR3 sequence: CASSLLLLAGGELFF. The CDR3, as DNA: TGTGCCAGTAGTCTGCTACTCTTAGCGGGCGGGGAGCTGTTTTTT.

The rearrangement links TRBV27 to TRBJ2-1; TRBD2 matches 14 bases. Germline values: CDR1 MNHEY, CDR2 SMNVEV (reference sequence). The junction had 4 bases not matched to a gene; V was cut back by 5 bases and J by 1 base. The CDR3 extends over 17 amino acids. The DNA for the CDR3 is TGTGCCAGCAGTCCGTGGACTAGCGGGAGGTCCTACAATGAGCAGTTCTTC. Translating it yields CASSPWTSGRSYNEQFF.

V usage is TRBV10-3 and J usage is TRBJ1-1, with 9 nucleotides matching TRBD1. Germline loops: CDR1 ENHRY, CDR2 SYGVKD. CDR3 length equals 14 residues. With 7 bases clipped from V and 4 bases from J, the junction kept 7 bases outside the gene matches. The CDR3 region is CAINNHRGLTEAFF. For the CDR3, the DNA is TGTGCCATCAATAACCACAGGGGGCTCACTGAAGCTTTCTTT.

The chain recombines TRBV28 with TRBJ1-4; TRBD1 matches 9 bases. The CDR3 length is 14 residues. Trimming removed 5 bases from V and 8 bases from J; junction bases left unmatched: 6. CDR1 is MDHEN, CDR2 SYDVKM, per germline. Here the CDR3 reads CASSRQGVQEKLFF. For the CDR3, the DNA is TGTGCCAGCAGTCGACAGGGGGTTCAGGAAAAACTGTTTTTT.

This chain connects TRBV2 to TRBJ2-7; 7 nucleotides line up with TRBD1. The length of the CDR3 is 13 residues. Germline V gene data show CDR1 as SNHLY and CDR2 as FYNNEI. Trimming removed 4 bases from V and 4 bases from J; junction bases left unmatched: 4. CDR3 amino acids: CASSGHRGYEQYF. The CDR3 nucleotides are TGTGCCAGCAGTGGTCACAGGGGTTACGAGCAGTACTTC.

The genes are TRBV23-1 and TRBJ1-5; D uncertain. TRBV23-1 is an ORF for which the function is uncertain. Trimming shortened V by 8 bases and J by 1 base, and 18 bases separated the two germline ends. The length of the CDR3 is 16 residues. The DNA for the CDR3 is TGCGCCAGCGGGGAGTGGCAGTACATCAGCAATCAGCCCCAGCATTTT. It specifies CASGEWQYISNQPQHF.

CDR3 in DNA: TGTGCCAGCAGTTACTTCGGGACAGCTAATGAAAAACTGTTTTTT. Translation: CASSYFGTANEKLFF. The rearrangement joins TRBV6-5 to TRBJ1-4; TRBD1 matches at 7 bases. The V and J ends lost 1 base and 3 bases, in that order; junction bases with no gene match: 2. The CDR3 is 15 amino acids. Germline CDR1 reads MNHEY; CDR2 reads SVGAGI.

The chain uses TRBV6-5 and TRBJ1-1; D may be TRBD1 (6 bases). Trimming removed 2 bases at V and 5 bases at J, with 12 bases between. Germline V gene data show CDR1 as MNHEY and CDR2 as SVGAGI. The CDR3 has 14 residues. CDR3 DNA sequence: TGTGCCAGCAGTTACCTCCGGGGGGCGACTGAAGCTTTCTTT. Protein product: CASSYLRGATEAFF.

The chain uses TRBV11-3 and TRBJ2-2; TRBD1 agrees at 11 bases. The CDR3 length is 16 residues. V trimming: 4 bases; J trimming: 4 bases; junction bases outside the gene matches: 5. CDR1 is SGHNT, CDR2 YENEEA, per germline. This CDR3 is CASSWLGTGGTGELFF. CDR3 nucleotide sequence: TGTGCCAGCAGCTGGTTGGGGACAGGGGGCACCGGGGAGCTGTTTTTT.

The chain is built from TRBV19 and TRBJ2-5, with 7 bases matching TRBD1. Gene TRBJ2-7 matches the end of the DNA better, so the J call may be wrong. This CDR3 is 14 amino acids long. Germline CDR1 LNHDA, CDR2 SQIVND (reference sequence). This chain's CDR3 is CASSINNRGYEQYF. CDR3 nucleotide sequence: TGTGCCAGTAGTATAAACAACAGGGGCTACGAGCAGTACTTC.

Written as DNA, the CDR3 is TGTGCCAGCAGCTTGGGCCTGACTCCCCAAGAGACCCAGTACTTC. Amino acids: CASSLGLTPQETQYF. The genes are TRBV5-6 and TRBJ2-5, with D unclear. This CDR3 has 15 residues. CDR1 and CDR2 from the germline V gene are SGHDT and YYEEEE. The ends were cut back, 0 bases at V and 1 base at J, with 10 bases in the middle. Full variable domain (outside the CDR3, taken from reference TRBV5-6 and TRBJ2-5): DAGVTQSPTHLIKTRGQQVTLRCSPKSGHDTVSWYQQALGQGPQFIFQYYEEEERQRGNFPDRFSGHQFPNYSSELNVNALLLGDSALYLCASSLGLTPQETQYFGPGTRLLVL.

The genes are TRBV7-8 and TRBJ1-2, with 8 bases lining up with TRBD1. V gave up 1 base and J gave up 4 bases; unmatched junction bases: 8. The germline gives CDR1 SGHVS, CDR2 FQNEAQ. The CDR3 covers 16 residues. In DNA form, the CDR3 reads TGTGCCAGCAGCTTAGTCAGGACAGGGCATCGCTATGGCTACACCTTC. Its protein is CASSLVRTGHRYGYTF.

This chain uses TRBV5-6 with TRBJ2-2, with TRBD1 identical over 8 bases. With V trimmed by 4 bases and J by 7 bases, 3 bases remained unmatched. The CDR3 length is 13 residues. Looked up from germline, CDR1 is SGHDT and CDR2 is YYEEEE. DNA for the CDR3: TGTGCCAGCAGCCCAGGACAGGGCGGGGAGCTGTTTTTT. As protein: CASSPGQGGELFF.

The rearrangement uses TRBV19 and TRBJ2-1, with 10 bases matching TRBD2. Trimming took 5 bases from V and 2 from J; bases not matched to a gene: 6. The CDR3 is 16 amino acids. From germline, CDR1 is LNHDA and CDR2 SQIVND (reference sequence). In DNA, the CDR3 is TGTGCCAGTAGTGTACGACTAGCGGGCCCCTACAATGAGCAGTTCTTC. Translating gives CASSVRLAGPYNEQFF.

This sequence joins TRBV5-6 and TRBJ2-1; maybe TRBD2 (6 bases). Trimming removed 4 bases at V and 10 bases at J, with 12 bases between. The germline V gene encodes CDR1 SGHDT and CDR2 YYEEEE. The CDR3 covers 12 residues. The CDR3 sequence: CASSRDSREQFF. CDR3 coding DNA: TGTGCCAGCAGCCGGGACTCCAGGGAGCAGTTCTTC.

The chain uses TRBV29-1 and TRBJ2-1, with 8 positions matching TRBD2. The V segment lost 7 bases and the J segment 0 bases; nucleotides outside the gene matches: 14. CDR1 SQVTM and CDR2 ANQGSEA come from the germline V gene. The length of the CDR3 is 17 residues. In DNA, the CDR3 is TGCAGCGGTAAGGGGCTAGCGGGCATCAGCTCCTACAATGAGCAGTTCTTC. This translates into CSGKGLAGISSYNEQFF.

This chain links TRBV19 with TRBJ1-1; no firm D call. CDR1 and CDR2 from the germline V gene are LNHDA and SQIVND (reference sequence). The CDR3 totals 15 residues. The V and J ends lost 2 bases and 0 bases respectively, with 10 bases between them. This chain's CDR3 is CASSILGSLNTEAFF. DNA of the CDR3: TGTGCCAGTAGTATACTGGGGAGTTTGAACACTGAAGCTTTCTTT.

With respect to this clone: Because the CDR3's place on the DNA is in doubt, the DNA is left out and the CDR3 is given as listed by TCRdb. This rearrangement joins TRBV28 to TRBJ1-5; the listed D gene, TRBD1, was not tested against the DNA. Germline lookup yields CDR1 MDHEN and CDR2 SYDVKM. The CDR3 extends over 15 residues, inclusive of both ends. CDR3 protein: CASSSGQGYFGPQHF.

The chain combines TRBV19 with TRBJ2-5; a weak D match, TRBD1 (8 bases). The CDR3 is 15 amino acids. V lost 1 base to trimming and J lost 11 bases, with 20 bases between them. Looked up from germline, CDR1 is LNHDA and CDR2 is SQIVND (reference sequence). The CDR3 protein is CASSIGRQGAGEQYF. The CDR3 DNA reads as TGTGCCAGTAGTATAGGTCGGCAGGGGGCGGGGGAGCAGTACTTC.